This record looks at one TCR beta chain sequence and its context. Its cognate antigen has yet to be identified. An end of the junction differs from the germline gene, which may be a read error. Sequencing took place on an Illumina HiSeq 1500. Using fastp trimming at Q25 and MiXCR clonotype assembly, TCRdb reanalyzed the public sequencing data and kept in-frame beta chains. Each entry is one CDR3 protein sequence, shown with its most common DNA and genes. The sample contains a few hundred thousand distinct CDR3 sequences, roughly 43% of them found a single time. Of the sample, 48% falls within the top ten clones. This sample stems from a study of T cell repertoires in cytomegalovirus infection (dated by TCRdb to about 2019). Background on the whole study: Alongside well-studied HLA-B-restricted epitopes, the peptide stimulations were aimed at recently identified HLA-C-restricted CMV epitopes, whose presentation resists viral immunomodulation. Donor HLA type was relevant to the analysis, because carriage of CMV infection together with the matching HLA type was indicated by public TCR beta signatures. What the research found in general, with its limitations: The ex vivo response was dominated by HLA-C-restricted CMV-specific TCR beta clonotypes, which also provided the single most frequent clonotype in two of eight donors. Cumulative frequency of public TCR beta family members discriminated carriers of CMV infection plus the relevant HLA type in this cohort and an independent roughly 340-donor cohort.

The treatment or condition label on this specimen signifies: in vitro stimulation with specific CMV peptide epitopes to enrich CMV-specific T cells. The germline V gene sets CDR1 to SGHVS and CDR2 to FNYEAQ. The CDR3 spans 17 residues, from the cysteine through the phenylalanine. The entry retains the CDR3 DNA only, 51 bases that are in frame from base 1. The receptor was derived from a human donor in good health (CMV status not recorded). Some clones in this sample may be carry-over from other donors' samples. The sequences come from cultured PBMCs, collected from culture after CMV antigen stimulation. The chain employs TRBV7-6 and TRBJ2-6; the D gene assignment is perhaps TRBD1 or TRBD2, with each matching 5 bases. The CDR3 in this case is CASSPRDPRSGTNVLTF. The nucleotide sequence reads TGTGCCAGCAGCCCAAGGGACCCCCGCTCTGGGACCAACGTCCTGACTTTC.